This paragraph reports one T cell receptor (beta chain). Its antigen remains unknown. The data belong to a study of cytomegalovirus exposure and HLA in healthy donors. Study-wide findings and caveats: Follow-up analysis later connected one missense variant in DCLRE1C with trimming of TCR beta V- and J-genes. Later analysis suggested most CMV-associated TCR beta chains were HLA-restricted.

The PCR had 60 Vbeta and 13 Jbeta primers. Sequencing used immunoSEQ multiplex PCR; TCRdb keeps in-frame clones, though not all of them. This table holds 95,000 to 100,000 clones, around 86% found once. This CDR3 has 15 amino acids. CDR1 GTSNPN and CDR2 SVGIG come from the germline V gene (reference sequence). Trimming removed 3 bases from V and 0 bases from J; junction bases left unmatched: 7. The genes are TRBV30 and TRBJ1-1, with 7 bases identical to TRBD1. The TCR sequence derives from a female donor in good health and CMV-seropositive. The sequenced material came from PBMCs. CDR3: CAWSDPGGMNTEAFF. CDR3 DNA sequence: TGTGCCTGGAGCGATCCAGGGGGAATGAACACTGAAGCTTTCTTT.